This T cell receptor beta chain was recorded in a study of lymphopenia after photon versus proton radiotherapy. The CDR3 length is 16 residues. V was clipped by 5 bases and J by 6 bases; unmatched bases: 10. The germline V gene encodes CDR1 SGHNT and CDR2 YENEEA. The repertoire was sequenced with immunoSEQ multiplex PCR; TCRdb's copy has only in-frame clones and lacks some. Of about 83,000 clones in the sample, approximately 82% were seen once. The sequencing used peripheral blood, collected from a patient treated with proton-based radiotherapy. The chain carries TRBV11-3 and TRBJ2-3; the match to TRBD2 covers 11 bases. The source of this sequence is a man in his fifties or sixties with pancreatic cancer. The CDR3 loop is CASSLQVAGGPDTQYF. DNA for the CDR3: TGTGCCAGCAGCCTCCAAGTAGCGGGAGGGCCCGATACGCAGTATTTT.